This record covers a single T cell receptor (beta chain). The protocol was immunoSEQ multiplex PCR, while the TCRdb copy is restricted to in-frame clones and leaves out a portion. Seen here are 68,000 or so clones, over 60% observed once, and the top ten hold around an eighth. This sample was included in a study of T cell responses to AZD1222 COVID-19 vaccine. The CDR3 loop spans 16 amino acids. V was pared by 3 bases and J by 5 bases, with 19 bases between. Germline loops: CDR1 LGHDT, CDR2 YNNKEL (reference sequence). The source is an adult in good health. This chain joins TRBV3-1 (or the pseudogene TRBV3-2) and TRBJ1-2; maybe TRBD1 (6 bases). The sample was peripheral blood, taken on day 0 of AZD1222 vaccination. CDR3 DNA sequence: TGTGCCAGCAGCCAGGGGGACGCGGGGGGCGTGTATGGCTACACCTTC. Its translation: CASSQGDAGGVYGYTF.